This T cell receptor beta chain emerged from a study of blood T cell repertoires in COVID-19. Sequencing used immunoSEQ multiplex PCR; TCRdb keeps in-frame clones, though not all of them. The table shows 450,000 or so clones, with less than 95% occurring only once. Donors were grouped by their self-reported clinical history. CDR3 size: 16 residues. From germline, CDR1 is SGDLS and CDR2 YYNGEE. Unmatched junction bases numbered 7, after V lost 4 bases and J lost 0 bases. Sequenced sample: PBMCs or T cells enriched from blood (not recorded which). V and J are TRBV9 and TRBJ1-3; 7 bases line up with TRBD1. The origin of this receptor is a man younger than 35 who had recovered from COVID-19. CDR3 DNA: TGTGCCAGCAGCTCCCGACAGGGCCTCTCTGGAAACACCATATATTTT. Translation: CASSSRQGLSGNTIYF.